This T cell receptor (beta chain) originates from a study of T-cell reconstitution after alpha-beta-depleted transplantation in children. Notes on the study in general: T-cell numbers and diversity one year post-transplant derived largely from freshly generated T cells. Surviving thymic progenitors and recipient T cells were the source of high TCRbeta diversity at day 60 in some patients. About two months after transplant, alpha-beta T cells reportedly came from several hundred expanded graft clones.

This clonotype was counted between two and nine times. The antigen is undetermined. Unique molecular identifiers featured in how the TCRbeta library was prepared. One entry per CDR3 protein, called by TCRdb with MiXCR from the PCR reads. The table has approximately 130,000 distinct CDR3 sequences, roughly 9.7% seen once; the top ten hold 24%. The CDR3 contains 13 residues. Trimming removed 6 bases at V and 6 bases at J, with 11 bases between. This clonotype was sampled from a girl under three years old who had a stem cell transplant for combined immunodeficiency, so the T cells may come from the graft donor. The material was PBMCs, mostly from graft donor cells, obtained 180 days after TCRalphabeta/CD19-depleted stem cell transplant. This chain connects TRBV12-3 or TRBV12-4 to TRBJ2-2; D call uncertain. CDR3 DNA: TGTGCCAGCAGCCTTTACCGTGCCGGGGAGCTGTTTTTT. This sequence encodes CASSLYRAGELFF.